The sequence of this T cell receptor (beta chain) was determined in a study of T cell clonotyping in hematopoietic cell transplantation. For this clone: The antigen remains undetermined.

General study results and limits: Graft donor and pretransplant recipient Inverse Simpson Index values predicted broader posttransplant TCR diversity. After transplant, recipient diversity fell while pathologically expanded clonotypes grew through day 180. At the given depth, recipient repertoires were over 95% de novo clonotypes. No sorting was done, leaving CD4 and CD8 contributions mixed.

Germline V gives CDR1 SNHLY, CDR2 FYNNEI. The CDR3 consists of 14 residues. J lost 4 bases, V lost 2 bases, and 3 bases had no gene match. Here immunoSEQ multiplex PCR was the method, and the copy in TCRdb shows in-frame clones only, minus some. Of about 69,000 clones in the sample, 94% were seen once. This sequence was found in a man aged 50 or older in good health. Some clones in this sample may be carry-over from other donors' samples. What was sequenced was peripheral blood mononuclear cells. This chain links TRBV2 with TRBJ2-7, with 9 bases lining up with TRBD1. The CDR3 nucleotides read TGTGCCAGCAGTGAATACAGGGGGCCGTACGAGCAGTACTTC. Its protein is CASSEYRGPYEQYF.